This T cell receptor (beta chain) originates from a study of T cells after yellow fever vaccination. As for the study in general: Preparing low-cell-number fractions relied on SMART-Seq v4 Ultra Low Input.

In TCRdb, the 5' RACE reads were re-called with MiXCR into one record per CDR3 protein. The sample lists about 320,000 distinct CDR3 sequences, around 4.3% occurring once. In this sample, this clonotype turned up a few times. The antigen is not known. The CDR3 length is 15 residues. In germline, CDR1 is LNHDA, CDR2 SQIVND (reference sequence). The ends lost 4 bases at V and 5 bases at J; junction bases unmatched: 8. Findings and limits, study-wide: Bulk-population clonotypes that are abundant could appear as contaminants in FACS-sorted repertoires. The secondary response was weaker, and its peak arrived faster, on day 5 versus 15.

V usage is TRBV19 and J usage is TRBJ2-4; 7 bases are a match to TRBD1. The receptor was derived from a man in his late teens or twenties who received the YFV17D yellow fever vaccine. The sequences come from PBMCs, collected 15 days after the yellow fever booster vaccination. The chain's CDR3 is CASSNPQGMENIQYF. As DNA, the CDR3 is TGTGCCAGTAGTAACCCACAGGGGATGGAAAACATTCAGTACTTC. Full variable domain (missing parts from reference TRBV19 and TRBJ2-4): DGGITQSPKYLFRKEGQNVTLSCEQNLNHDAMYWYRQDPGQGLRLIYYSQIVNDFQKGDIAEGYSVSREKKESFPLTVTSAQKNPTAFYLCASSNPQGMENIQYFGAGTRLSVL.